This is a list of T cell receptor beta chains from one sample in a study of PD-1 blockade in classical Hodgkin lymphoma. Some clones are missing from TCRdb's copy, which holds only in-frame ones; the method was immunoSEQ multiplex PCR. Of fewer than 5,000 clones detected, 67% appear once; the ten largest clones hold 25% to 30%. The material was peripheral blood mononuclear cells (PBMCs), obtained before the fourth cycle of nivolumab. The source is a human donor with classical Hodgkin lymphoma. Both conserved end residues are part of each CDR3. Fields, in order: V gene, D gene, clone size, J gene, CDR3 length, CDR3 protein, CDR3 DNA. A D gene is named only where the DNA matches it firmly. Only some rows state a clone size, as once, few, many or a class for expanded clones.

v_gene: TRBV5-4; d_gene: .; abundance: .; j_gene: TRBJ2-1; len: 14; CDR3aa: CASSLRGSYNEQFF; CDR3nt: TGTGCCAGCAGCCTCCGAGGGAGCTACAATGAGCAGTTCTTC
v_gene: TRBV4-2; d_gene: TRBD2; abundance: .; j_gene: TRBJ2-1; len: 15; CDR3aa: CASSRTSGTYNEQFF; CDR3nt: TGTGCCAGCAGCAGAACTAGCGGGACCTACAATGAGCAGTTCTTC
v_gene: TRBV7-2; d_gene: TRBD2; abundance: few; j_gene: TRBJ2-5; len: 15; CDR3aa: CASSHWGAGQETQYF; CDR3nt: TGTGCCAGCAGCCACTGGGGAGCGGGACAAGAGACCCAGTACTTC
v_gene: TRBV6-8; d_gene: .; abundance: .; j_gene: TRBJ2-3; len: 14; CDR3aa: CASSYSSGTDTQYF; CDR3nt: TGTGCCAGCAGTTACTCGAGTGGCACAGATACGCAGTATTTT
v_gene: TRBV6-6; d_gene: TRBD1; abundance: .; j_gene: TRBJ2-1; len: 13; CDR3aa: CASTRTGGGEQFF; CDR3nt: TGTGCCAGCACCAGGACAGGGGGTGGTGAGCAGTTCTTC
v_gene: TRBV27; d_gene: .; abundance: .; j_gene: TRBJ2-3; len: 13; CDR3aa: CASSLSRPDTQYF; CDR3nt: TGTGCCAGCAGTTTAAGTCGGCCAGATACGCAGTATTTT
v_gene: TRBV19; d_gene: .; abundance: .; j_gene: TRBJ1-4; len: 14; CDR3aa: CASSIWQGNEKLFF; CDR3nt: TGTGCCAGTAGTATCTGGCAGGGGAACGAAAAACTGTTTTTT
v_gene: TRBV6-6; d_gene: .; abundance: .; j_gene: TRBJ1-5; len: 12; CDR3aa: CASSYKDQPQHF; CDR3nt: TGTGCCAGCAGTTACAAGGATCAGCCCCAGCATTTT
v_gene: TRBV18; d_gene: TRBD1; abundance: .; j_gene: TRBJ2-1; len: 20; CDR3aa: CASSPYRFSETGLFLNEQFF; CDR3nt: TGTGCCAGCTCACCTTATAGATTTAGCGAGACAGGGTTATTTTTAAATGAGCAGTTCTTC
v_gene: TRBV7-9; d_gene: .; abundance: .; j_gene: TRBJ1-2; len: 13; CDR3aa: CATEPTPSYGYTF; CDR3nt: TGTGCCACCGAACCGACCCCTTCCTATGGCTACACCTTC